Each of the 29 T cell receptor beta chains below was sequenced from the same sample in a study of cytomegalovirus exposure and HLA in healthy donors. The PCR contained 60 Vbeta and 13 Jbeta primers. Repertoires were generated with immunoSEQ multiplex PCR, while TCRdb's copy carries only in-frame clones and drops some. Found here are approximately 190,000 clones, roughly an eighth of them singletons; the top ten hold over 6.5%. Sample: PBMCs. These receptors were collected from a man aged 50-60 years in good health and CMV-seropositive.

The gene calls are TRBV5-1 and TRBJ1-4, with TRBD1 matching 11 bases. The CDR3 is made up of 16 amino acids. V was clipped by 4 bases and J by 4 bases; unmatched bases: 6. The germline V gene encodes CDR1 SGHRS and CDR2 YFSETQ. CDR3 region: CASSRDRGSDNEKLFF. Here the CDR3 DNA reads TGCGCCAGCAGCCGGGACAGGGGGAGTGATAATGAAAAACTGTTTTTT.

This clone has a handful of counts. The chain links TRBV30 to TRBJ2-5, with D hard to call. Per germline, CDR1 GTSNPN and CDR2 SVGIG (reference sequence). V lost 2 bases to trimming and J lost 1 base, with 14 bases between them. This CDR3 comprises 15 residues. CDR3 in DNA: TGTGCCTGGAGTTTGGGTTCGTGGGCCCAAGAGACCCAGTACTTC. Translating gives CAWSLGSWAQETQYF.

This clone was seen more than once but under ten times. The chain has TRBV12-5 and TRBJ1-4, with TRBD1 matching 8 bases. The CDR3 sequence is 14 residues long. V trimming: 4 bases; J trimming: 4 bases; junction bases outside the gene matches: 2. From germline, CDR1 is LGHNT and CDR2 FRNRAP. The CDR3 DNA sequence: TGTGCTAGTGGTTCTGACAGGGGTAATGAAAAACTGTTTTTT. Protein: CASGSDRGNEKLFF.

A few counts support this clone. The V and J genes are TRBV30 and TRBJ2-3; 12 nucleotides agree with TRBD1. CDR1 is GTSNPN, CDR2 SVGIG, per germline (reference sequence). Germline trimming cut 2 bases from V and 3 bases from J; bases unmatched to any gene: 6. The CDR3 extends over 16 amino acids. For the CDR3, the DNA is TGTGCCTGGAGTATTGGGACAGGGGGCGCGACAGATACGCAGTATTTT. Translating it yields CAWSIGTGGATDTQYF.

This clone has just a few counts. The CDR3 here is CASSPDRPGETQYF. Here the CDR3 DNA reads TGTGCCAGCAGCCCGGACAGACCAGGGGAGACCCAGTACTTC. The chain links TRBV5-6 to TRBJ2-5; TRBD1 might be the D (6 bases). The CDR3 has 14 residues. The germline CDR1 and CDR2 sequences are SGHDT and YYEEEE. V was trimmed by 4 bases and J by 5 bases, leaving 15 bases between them.

This clone was seen more than once but under ten times. This chain links TRBV7-2 with TRBJ1-5, with 8 bases identical to TRBD1. V was pared by 5 bases and J by 4 bases, with 7 bases of the junction left unmatched. The length of the CDR3 is 15 residues. Germline-derived CDR1 and CDR2 are SGHTA and FQGNSA. CDR3 nucleotides: TGTGCCAGCAGCCCGCGACAGGGGTCGAATCAGCCCCAGCATTTT. It codes for CASSPRQGSNQPQHF.

In its sample, this clone was seen a few times. The chain carries TRBV5-6 and TRBJ2-3, with D tentatively TRBD1 (6 bases). The CDR3 length is 15 residues. V lost 4 bases, J lost 0 bases, and 12 bases lay in between. CDR1 and CDR2 from the germline V gene are SGHDT and YYEEEE. The CDR3 DNA sequence: TGTGCCAGCAGCCCGGACAGACCTAGCACAGATACGCAGTATTTT. It encodes CASSPDRPSTDTQYF.

This clone was observed a handful of times. J is TRBJ1-2 and V is TRBV4-3; TRBD1 agrees at 8 bases. Trimming removed 0 bases from V and 4 bases from J; junction bases left unmatched: 4. The germline CDR1 and CDR2 sequences are LGHNA and YSLEER. This CDR3 contains 15 residues. The chain's CDR3 is CASSQEIQGGYGYTF. Here the CDR3 DNA reads TGCGCCAGCAGCCAAGAAATACAGGGGGGCTATGGCTACACCTTC.

This clone appeared a few times. The chain has TRBV10-1 and TRBJ1-1; D is unresolved. V gave up 3 bases and J gave up 0 bases, with 8 bases separating them. CDR3 length: 14 amino acids. The germline V gene has CDR1 WNHNN and CDR2 SYGVQD (reference sequence). The CDR3 DNA sequence: TGCGCCAGCAGTGAACAGCGGGTGAACACTGAAGCTTTCTTT. Its translation is CASSEQRVNTEAFF.

There are a few counts of this clone. The chain employs TRBV9 and TRBJ1-6; 10 bases line up with TRBD1. Per germline, CDR1 SGDLS and CDR2 YYNGEE. CDR3 length: 15 residues. V lost 4 bases, J lost 5 bases, and 3 bases stayed unmatched. The CDR3: CASSTGTGDNSPLHF. In DNA form, the CDR3 reads TGTGCCAGCAGCACCGGGACAGGGGATAATTCACCCCTCCACTTT.

A few counts support this clone. V gene TRBV11-3 combines with J gene TRBJ1-1; D possibly corresponds to TRBD1 (6 bases). This CDR3 has 13 amino acids. Germline values: CDR1 SGHNT, CDR2 YENEEA. V gave up 5 bases and J gave up 3 bases, with 10 bases separating them. CDR3 sequence reads: CASSTRQDTEAFF. CDR3 sequence (DNA): TGTGCCAGCAGCACCCGACAGGACACTGAAGCTTTCTTT.

J is TRBJ2-3 and V is TRBV5-6; perhaps TRBD1 as D (6 bases). V lost 0 bases, J lost 5 bases, and 10 bases lay in between. Germline CDR1 is SGHDT and CDR2 is YYEEEE. This CDR3 has 14 amino acids. CDR3 bases: TGTGCCAGCAGCTTGGACAGGGTTGGAGATACGCAGTATTTT. This sequence encodes CASSLDRVGDTQYF.

The chain joins TRBV30 to TRBJ1-1; TRBD1 aligns across 8 bases. In germline, CDR1 is GTSNPN, CDR2 SVGIG (reference sequence). J was trimmed by 5 bases and V by 1 base; bases with no gene match: 9. The CDR3 has 15 residues. CDR3 sequence: CAWSDSTGAGTEAFF. The CDR3 coding sequence is TGTGCCTGGAGTGACTCGACAGGGGCCGGGACTGAAGCTTTCTTT.

This clone was counted a few times. The rearrangement uses TRBV7-2 and TRBJ1-1; D gene unclear. Germline CDR1 and CDR2: SGHTA and FQGNSA. CDR3 length: 14 residues. Trimming took 5 bases from V and 4 from J, leaving 14 bases between them. DNA for the CDR3: TGTGCCAGCAGCCCAAATCCGGGGATCACTGAAGCTTTCTTT. It specifies CASSPNPGITEAFF.

This clone was seen more than once but under ten times. The rearrangement joins TRBV4-3 to TRBJ2-4; D perhaps matches TRBD1 (6 bases). The CDR3 has 13 amino acids. The germline V gene encodes CDR1 LGHNA and CDR2 YSLEER. V was pared by 4 bases and J by 9 bases, with 13 bases between. CDR3 amino acids: CASSRLRGTIQYF. In DNA, the CDR3 is TGCGCCAGCAGCCGCTTAAGGGGGACCATTCAGTACTTC.

The chain uses TRBV11-3 and TRBJ2-5, with a weak D call TRBD2 (6 bases). Germline V CDR1 and CDR2: SGHNT, YENEEA. The V end lost 5 bases, the J end lost 5 bases, and 12 bases lay between the germline ends. The CDR3 covers 13 residues. CDR3 in amino acids: CASSPHSGETQYF. CDR3 bases: TGTGCCAGCAGCCCACACAGCGGGGAGACCCAGTACTTC.

This clone was seen a handful of times. J is TRBJ2-5 and V is TRBV19, with 15 bases lining up with TRBD2. CDR1 and CDR2 from the germline V gene are LNHDA and SQIVND (reference sequence). CDR3 length: 15 residues. V was pared by 4 bases and J by 4 bases, with 1 base of the junction left unmatched. The DNA of the CDR3 is TGTGCCAGTAGTACGGGACTAGCGGGGGGAGAGACCCAGTACTTC. This translates into CASSTGLAGGETQYF.

The chain has TRBV7-8 and TRBJ1-1; D unclear. With 1 base removed from V and 10 bases from J, the gap between germline ends came to 22 bases. The CDR3 is 16 residues long. Germline V gives CDR1 SGHVS, CDR2 FQNEAQ. The CDR3 sequence is CASSLGSGGFGILAFF. The CDR3 nucleotides are TGTGCCAGCAGCTTAGGCTCGGGTGGGTTCGGGATTTTAGCTTTCTTT.

The sample holds a few counts of this clone. The rearrangement links TRBV6-6 to TRBJ1-2; D might be TRBD1 (5 bases). V dropped 2 bases and J dropped 1 base, with 11 bases sitting between them. The V gene's germline CDR1 is MNHNY and CDR2 SVGAGI (reference sequence). The length of the CDR3 is 15 residues. CDR3 in DNA: TGTGCCAGCAGTTACGGGGCAGTTGTTAACTATGGCTACACCTTC. Encoded protein: CASSYGAVVNYGYTF.

This clone was counted a few times. The CDR3 DNA reads as TGTGCCAGCAGCCCGGGACTAGCGGGGGGTCCCGGGGAGCTGTTTTTT. It translates to CASSPGLAGGPGELFF. V usage is TRBV5-4 and J usage is TRBJ2-2; 15 bases align to TRBD2. This CDR3 comprises 16 residues. V shed 4 bases and J 6 bases; nucleotides not matched to a gene: 4. The V gene's germline CDR1 is SGHNT and CDR2 YYREEE (reference sequence).

This clone has just a few counts. The chain recombines TRBV11-3 with TRBJ1-1; 12 nucleotides match TRBD1. The CDR3 covers 15 residues. In germline, CDR1 is SGHNT, CDR2 YENEEA. V lost 5 bases, J lost 7 bases, and 8 bases stayed unmatched. The CDR3 protein is CASSPSGTGGLEAFF. The CDR3 DNA is TGTGCCAGCAGCCCGTCCGGGACAGGGGGCCTTGAAGCTTTCTTT.

This clone was recorded a few times. The chain uses TRBV9 and TRBJ1-2; the D gene is possibly TRBD1 (5 bases). V lost 4 bases and J 0 bases, leaving 10 bases between the germline ends. This CDR3 has 14 amino acids. CDR1 is SGDLS and CDR2 is YYNGEE in the germline V gene. Written as DNA, the CDR3 is TGTGCCAGCAGCAGGGACTCGTCTAACTATGGCTACACCTTC. Translation gives CASSRDSSNYGYTF.

The rearrangement uses TRBV5-1 and TRBJ1-6; D is unresolved. This CDR3 has 14 amino acids. V was shortened by 0 bases and J by 7 bases, with 8 bases between the two germline ends. Germline CDR1 and CDR2: SGHRS and YFSETQ. CDR3 coding DNA: TGCGCCAGCAGCTTGGGCAGCGAAAATTCACCCCTCCACTTT. Its translation is CASSLGSENSPLHF.

Here the CDR3 DNA reads TGTGCCAGCAGCTGGCTAGGCGGGCTAGCGGGGGGCAAAAACATTCAGTACTTC. It encodes CASSWLGGLAGGKNIQYF. The chain joins TRBV7-8 to TRBJ2-4; TRBD2 matches at 11 bases. Trimming removed 4 bases from V and 3 bases from J; junction bases left unmatched: 11. Germline CDR1 is SGHVS and CDR2 is FQNEAQ. CDR3 length: 18 amino acids.

CDR3 DNA sequence: TGTGCCAGCAGTTACGGCGGGACAGGGGACGAGCAGTACTTC. Its protein is CASSYGGTGDEQYF. The rearrangement uses TRBV6-5 and TRBJ2-7; 10 nucleotides align to TRBD1. Germline V gene data show CDR1 as MNHEY and CDR2 as SVGAGI. The junction had 3 bases not matched to a gene; V was cut back by 2 bases and J by 5 bases. The CDR3 extends over 14 amino acids.

The table lists this clone with a few counts. Because it lacks the conserved phenylalanine or tryptophan at the end, this CDR3 is likely a read error. The DNA is omitted, as the CDR3 cannot be located on it reliably, and the CDR3 follows TCRdb's listing. This rearrangement joins TRBV6-5 to TRBJ2-7; the table's D call of TRBD1 was not tested on the DNA. CDR1 and CDR2 from the germline V gene are MNHEY and SVGAGI. The CDR3 spans 11 amino acids, including both terminal residues. The CDR3: CASTNAGTGGD.

The table lists this clone with a few counts. The chain is built from TRBV18 and TRBJ2-7, with D possibly matching TRBD2 (5 bases). The CDR3 sequence is 13 residues long. V dropped 4 bases and J dropped 0 bases, with 7 bases sitting between them. Germline values: CDR1 KGHSH, CDR2 LQKENI. The CDR3 reads CASSLDFSYEQYV. The DNA of the CDR3 is TGTGCCAGCTCACTGGACTTCTCCTACGAGCAGTACGTC.

This clone was picked up a small number of times. The rearrangement links TRBV6-1 to TRBJ1-6; possibly TRBD1 for D (6 bases). Germline V lookup: CDR1 MNHNS, CDR2 SASEGT. This CDR3 has 16 amino acids. The V gene lost 4 bases and the J gene lost 0 bases, with 10 bases spanning the gap. The CDR3 DNA sequence: TGTGCCAGCAGTGTGACAGGAAGCTCCTATAATTCACCCCTCCACTTT. This codes for CASSVTGSSYNSPLHF.

The rearrangement joins TRBV27 to TRBJ2-7; TRBD1 matches 10 bases. With V trimmed by 0 bases and J by 3 bases, 5 bases remained unmatched. Germline CDR1 reads MNHEY; CDR2 reads SMNVEV (reference sequence). The CDR3 has 16 amino acids. In DNA form, the CDR3 reads TGTGCCAGCAGTTTATCGAGGACAGGGGGTGGCTACGAGCAGTACTTC. As protein: CASSLSRTGGGYEQYF.